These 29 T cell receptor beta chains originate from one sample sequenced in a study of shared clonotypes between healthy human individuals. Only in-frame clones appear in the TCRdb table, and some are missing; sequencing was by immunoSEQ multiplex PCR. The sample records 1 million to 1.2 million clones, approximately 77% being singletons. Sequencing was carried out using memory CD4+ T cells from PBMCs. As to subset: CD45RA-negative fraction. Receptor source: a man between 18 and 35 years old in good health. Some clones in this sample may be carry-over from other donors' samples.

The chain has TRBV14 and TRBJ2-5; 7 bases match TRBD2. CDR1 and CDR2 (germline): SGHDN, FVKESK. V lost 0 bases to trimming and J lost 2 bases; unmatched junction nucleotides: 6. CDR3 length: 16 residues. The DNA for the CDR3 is TGTGCCAGCAGCCAAGAATGGGGGGGTCCTCAAGAGACCCAGTACTTC. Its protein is CASSQEWGGPQETQYF.

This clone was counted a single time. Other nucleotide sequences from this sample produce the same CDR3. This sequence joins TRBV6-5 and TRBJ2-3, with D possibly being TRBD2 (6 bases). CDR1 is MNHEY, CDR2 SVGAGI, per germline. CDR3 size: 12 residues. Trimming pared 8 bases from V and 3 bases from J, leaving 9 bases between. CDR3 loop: CASGGSTDTQYF. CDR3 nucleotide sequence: TGTGCCAGCGGAGGGAGTACAGATACGCAGTATTTT.

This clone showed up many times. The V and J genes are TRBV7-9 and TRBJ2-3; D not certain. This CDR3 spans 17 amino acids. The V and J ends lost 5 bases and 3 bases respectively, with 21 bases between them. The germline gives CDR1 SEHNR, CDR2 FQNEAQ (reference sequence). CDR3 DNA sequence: TGTGCCAGCAGCCCACGCCGCGGCAGTCGAGTAACAGATACGCAGTATTTT. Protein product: CASSPRRGSRVTDTQYF.

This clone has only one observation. The CDR3 region is CASSYSFGRAEQFF. As DNA, the CDR3 is TGTGCCAGCAGTTACTCGTTCGGGAGGGCTGAGCAGTTCTTC. The chain employs TRBV6-5 and TRBJ2-1; 8 bases fit TRBD2. The CDR3 contains 14 residues. V lost 0 bases, J lost 9 bases, and 4 bases stayed unmatched. Per germline, CDR1 MNHEY and CDR2 SVGAGI.

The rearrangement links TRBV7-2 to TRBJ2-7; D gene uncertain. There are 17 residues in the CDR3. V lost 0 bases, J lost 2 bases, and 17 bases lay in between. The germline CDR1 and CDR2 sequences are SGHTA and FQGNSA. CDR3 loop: CASSLALWAERPYEQYF. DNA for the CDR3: TGTGCCAGCAGCTTAGCGCTCTGGGCGGAACGACCCTACGAGCAGTACTTC.

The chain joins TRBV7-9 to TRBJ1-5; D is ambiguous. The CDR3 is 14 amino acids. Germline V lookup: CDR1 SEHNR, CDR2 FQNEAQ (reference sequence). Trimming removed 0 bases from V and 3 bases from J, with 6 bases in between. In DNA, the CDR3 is TGTGCCAGCAGCTTAGCACCCTTCAATCAGCCCCAGCATTTT. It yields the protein CASSLAPFNQPQHF.

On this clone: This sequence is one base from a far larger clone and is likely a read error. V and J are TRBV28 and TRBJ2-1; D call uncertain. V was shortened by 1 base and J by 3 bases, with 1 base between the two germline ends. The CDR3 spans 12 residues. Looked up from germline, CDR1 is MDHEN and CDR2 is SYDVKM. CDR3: CASSLYYNEQFF. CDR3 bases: TGTGCCAGCAGTTTATACTACAATGAGCAGTTCTTC.

In DNA form, the CDR3 reads TGCGCCAGCAGCCTTGGACCTCGGGGCGACGAGCAGTACTTC. Translating it yields CASSLGPRGDEQYF. The V call is TRBV5-1, the J call TRBJ2-7; D may match TRBD1 or TRBD2 (5 bases each). CDR3 length: 14 residues. Germline V gene sequence: CDR1 SGHRS, CDR2 YFSETQ. The ends were cut back, 4 bases at V and 5 bases at J, with 16 bases in the middle.

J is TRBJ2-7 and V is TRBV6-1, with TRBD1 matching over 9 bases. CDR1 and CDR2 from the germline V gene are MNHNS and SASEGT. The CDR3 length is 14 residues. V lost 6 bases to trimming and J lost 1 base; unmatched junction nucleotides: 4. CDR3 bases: TGTGCCAGCAGAGCGGGACAGGGTTCCTACGAGCAGTACTTC. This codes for CASRAGQGSYEQYF.

The CDR3 region has the DNA TGTGCCAGCAGCCCTGATCAATACACAGATACGCAGTATTTT. Translated: CASSPDQYTDTQYF. The chain uses TRBV7-3 and TRBJ2-3; D unclear. CDR3 length: 14 amino acids. Trimming removed 5 bases at V and 2 bases at J, with 11 bases between. The germline V gene encodes CDR1 SGHTA and CDR2 FQGTGA.

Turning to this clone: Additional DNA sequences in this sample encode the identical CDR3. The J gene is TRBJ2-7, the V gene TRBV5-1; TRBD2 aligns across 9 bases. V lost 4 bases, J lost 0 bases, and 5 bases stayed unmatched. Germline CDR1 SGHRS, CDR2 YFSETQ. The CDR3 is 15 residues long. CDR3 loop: CASSLTSGSSYEQYF. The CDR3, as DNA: TGCGCCAGCAGCCTGACTAGCGGCAGCTCCTACGAGCAGTACTTC. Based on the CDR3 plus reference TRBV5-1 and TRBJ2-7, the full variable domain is KAGVTQTPRYLIKTRGQQVTLSCSPISGHRSVSWYQQTPGQGLQFLFEYFSETQRNKGNFPGRFSGRQFSNSRSEMNVSTLELGDSALYLCASSLTSGSSYEQYFGPGTRLTVT.

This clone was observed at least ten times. The CDR3 sequence is CASSPRGAEPQHF. Written as DNA, the CDR3 is TGTGCCAGCAGCCCGCGGGGCGCGGAGCCCCAGCATTTT. The chain has TRBV7-9 and TRBJ1-5, with TRBD1 as a possible D gene (5 bases). CDR3 size: 13 residues. V dropped 5 bases and J dropped 8 bases, with 13 bases sitting between them. Germline CDR1 and CDR2: SEHNR and FQNEAQ (reference sequence).

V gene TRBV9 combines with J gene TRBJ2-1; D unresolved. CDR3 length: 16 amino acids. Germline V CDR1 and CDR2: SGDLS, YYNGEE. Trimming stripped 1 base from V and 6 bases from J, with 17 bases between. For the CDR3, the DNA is TGTGCCAGCAGCGTATCCGGAATATCGTCGGGCAATGAGCAGTTCTTC. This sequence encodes CASSVSGISSGNEQFF.

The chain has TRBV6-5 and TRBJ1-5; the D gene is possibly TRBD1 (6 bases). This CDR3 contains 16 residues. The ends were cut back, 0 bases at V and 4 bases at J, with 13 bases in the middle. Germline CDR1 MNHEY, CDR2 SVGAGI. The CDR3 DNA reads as TGTGCCAGCAGTTACTCGAGACGAGGGGGTAATCAGCCCCAGCATTTT. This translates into CASSYSRRGGNQPQHF.

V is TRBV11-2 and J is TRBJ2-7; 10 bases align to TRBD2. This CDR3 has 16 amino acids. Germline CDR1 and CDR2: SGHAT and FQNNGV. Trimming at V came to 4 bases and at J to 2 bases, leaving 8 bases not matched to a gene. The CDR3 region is CASSSSSGSGAYEQYF. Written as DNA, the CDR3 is TGTGCCAGCAGCTCATCTAGCGGGAGTGGGGCCTACGAGCAGTACTTC.

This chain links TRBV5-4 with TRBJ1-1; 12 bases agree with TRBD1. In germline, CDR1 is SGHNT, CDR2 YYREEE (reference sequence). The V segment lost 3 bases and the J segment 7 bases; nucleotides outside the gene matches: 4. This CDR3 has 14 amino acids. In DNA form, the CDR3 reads TGTGCCAGCAGCTCTGGGACAGGGGGCGTTGAAGCTTTCTTT. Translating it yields CASSSGTGGVEAFF.

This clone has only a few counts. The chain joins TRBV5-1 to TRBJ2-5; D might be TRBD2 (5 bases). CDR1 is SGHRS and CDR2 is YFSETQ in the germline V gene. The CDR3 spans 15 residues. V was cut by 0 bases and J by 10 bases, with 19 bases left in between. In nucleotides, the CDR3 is TGCGCCAGCAGCTTGGCCCTGGACTTACCTGGGGACCAGTACTTC. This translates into CASSLALDLPGDQYF.

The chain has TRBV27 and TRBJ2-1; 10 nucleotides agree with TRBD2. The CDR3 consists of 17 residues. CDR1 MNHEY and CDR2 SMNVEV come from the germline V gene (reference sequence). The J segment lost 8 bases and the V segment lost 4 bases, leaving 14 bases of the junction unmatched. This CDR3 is CASSSRGAGGPSHEQFF. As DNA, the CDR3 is TGTGCCAGCAGTTCCCGTGGAGCGGGAGGGCCCTCACATGAGCAGTTCTTC.

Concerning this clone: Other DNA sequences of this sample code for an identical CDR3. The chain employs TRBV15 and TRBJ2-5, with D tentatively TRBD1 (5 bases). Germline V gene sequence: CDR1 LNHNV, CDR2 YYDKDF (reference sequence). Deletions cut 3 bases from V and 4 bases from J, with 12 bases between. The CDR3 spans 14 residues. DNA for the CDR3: TGTGCCACCAGCAGGCCCTGGGGCCGAGAGACCCAGTACTTC. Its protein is CATSRPWGRETQYF.

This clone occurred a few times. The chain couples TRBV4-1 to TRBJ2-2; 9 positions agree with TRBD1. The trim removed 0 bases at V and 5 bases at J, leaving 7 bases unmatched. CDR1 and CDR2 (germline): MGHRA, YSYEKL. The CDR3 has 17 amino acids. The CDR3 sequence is CASSQEETGGRTGELFF. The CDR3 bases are TGCGCCAGCAGCCAAGAGGAGACAGGGGGTCGGACCGGGGAGCTGTTTTTT.

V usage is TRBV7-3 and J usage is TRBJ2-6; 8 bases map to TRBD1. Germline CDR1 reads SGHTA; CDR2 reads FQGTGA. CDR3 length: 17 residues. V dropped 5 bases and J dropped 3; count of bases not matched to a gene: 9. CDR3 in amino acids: CASSPDRGEVGANVLTF. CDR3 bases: TGTGCCAGCAGCCCTGACAGGGGAGAGGTTGGGGCCAACGTCCTGACTTTC.

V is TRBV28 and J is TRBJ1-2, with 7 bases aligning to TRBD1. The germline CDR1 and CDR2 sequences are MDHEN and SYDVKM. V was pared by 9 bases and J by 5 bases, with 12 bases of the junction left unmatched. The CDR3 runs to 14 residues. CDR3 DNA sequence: TGTGCCAGTGACAGGGAGGGTGGTAGTTATGGCTACACCTTC. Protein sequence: CASDREGGSYGYTF.

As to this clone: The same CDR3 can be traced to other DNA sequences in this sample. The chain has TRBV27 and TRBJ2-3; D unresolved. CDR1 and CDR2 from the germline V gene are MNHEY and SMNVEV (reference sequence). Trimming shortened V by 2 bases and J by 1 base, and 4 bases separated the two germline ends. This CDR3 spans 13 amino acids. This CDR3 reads CASSLGGTDTQYF. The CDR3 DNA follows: TGTGCCAGCAGTTTAGGTGGCACAGATACGCAGTATTTT.

DNA of the CDR3: TGTGCCAGCAGCTTAAGATCCGGGGGTGGATACGAGCAGTACTTC. Translating gives CASSLRSGGGYEQYF. The rearrangement uses TRBV7-3 and TRBJ2-7; TRBD2 might be the D (6 bases). This CDR3 has 15 amino acids. V was trimmed by 1 base and J by 4 bases, leaving 14 bases between them. CDR1 is SGHTA and CDR2 is FQGTGA in the germline V gene.

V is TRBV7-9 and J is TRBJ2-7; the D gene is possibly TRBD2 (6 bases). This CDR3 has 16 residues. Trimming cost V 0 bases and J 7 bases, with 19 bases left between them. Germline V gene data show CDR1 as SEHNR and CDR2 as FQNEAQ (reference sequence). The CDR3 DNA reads TGTGCCAGCAGCTTAGCCGGACTAAATAGCGGTCATGAGCAGTACTTC. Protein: CASSLAGLNSGHEQYF.

CDR3 sequence: CATSRVVFSNQPQHF. In nucleotides, the CDR3 is TGTGCCACCAGCAGAGTTGTTTTTAGCAATCAGCCCCAGCATTTT. J is TRBJ1-5 and V is TRBV15; D is ambiguous. CDR1 LNHNV and CDR2 YYDKDF come from the germline V gene (reference sequence). Trimming took off 1 base at V and 0 bases at J, with 7 bases between the two ends. CDR3 length: 15 amino acids.

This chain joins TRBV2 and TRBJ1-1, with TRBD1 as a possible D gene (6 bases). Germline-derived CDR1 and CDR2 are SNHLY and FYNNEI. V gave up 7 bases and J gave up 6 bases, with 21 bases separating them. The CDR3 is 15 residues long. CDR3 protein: CASTTNQGRFPEAFF. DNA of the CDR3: TGTGCCAGCACCACGAACCAGGGGCGCTTCCCTGAAGCTTTCTTT.

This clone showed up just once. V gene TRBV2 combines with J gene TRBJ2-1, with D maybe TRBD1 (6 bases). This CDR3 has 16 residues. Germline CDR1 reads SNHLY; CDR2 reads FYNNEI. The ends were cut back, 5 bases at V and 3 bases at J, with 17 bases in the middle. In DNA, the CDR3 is TGTGCCAGCAGTAAAGGGCCAGGGGTCGGCTACAATGAGCAGTTCTTC. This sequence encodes CASSKGPGVGYNEQFF. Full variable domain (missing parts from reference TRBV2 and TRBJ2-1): EPEVTQTPSHQVTQMGQEVILRCVPISNHLYFYWYRQILGQKVEFLVSFYNNEISEKSEIFDDQFSVERPDGSNFTLKIRSTKLEDSAMYFCASSKGPGVGYNEQFFGPGTRLTVL.

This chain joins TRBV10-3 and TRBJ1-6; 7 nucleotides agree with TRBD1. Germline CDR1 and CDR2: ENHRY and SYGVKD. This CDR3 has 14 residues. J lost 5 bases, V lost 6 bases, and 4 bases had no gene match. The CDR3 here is CAIRIDRDNSPLHF. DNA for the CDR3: TGTGCCATCAGGATTGACAGGGATAATTCACCCCTCCACTTT.